The source of this TCR beta chain is a study of response to subunit inactivated influenza vaccine. Whole-study findings and limits: Few additional T cells are recruited per seasonal influenza vaccination, authors suggested.

TCRdb ran MiXCR on the RT-PCR reads and lists one entry per CDR3 protein. The sample holds 700,000 to 800,000 distinct CDR3 sequences, approximately 17% seen once. As concerns this clonotype: Its antigen remains unidentified.

This CDR3 region has 12 residues. The V gene's germline CDR1 is MDHEN and CDR2 SYDVKM. Trimming pared 7 bases from V and 4 bases from J, leaving 11 bases between. The source is a man aged 45-60 years who received an inactivated influenza vaccine. This sample comprised PBMCs from blood, obtained 5 days after vaccination. The chain links TRBV28 to TRBJ2-7, with no clear D. The CDR3 DNA reads as TGTGCCAGCATAGGGTTTGAGTACGAGCAGTACTTC. It is translated as CASIGFEYEQYF.